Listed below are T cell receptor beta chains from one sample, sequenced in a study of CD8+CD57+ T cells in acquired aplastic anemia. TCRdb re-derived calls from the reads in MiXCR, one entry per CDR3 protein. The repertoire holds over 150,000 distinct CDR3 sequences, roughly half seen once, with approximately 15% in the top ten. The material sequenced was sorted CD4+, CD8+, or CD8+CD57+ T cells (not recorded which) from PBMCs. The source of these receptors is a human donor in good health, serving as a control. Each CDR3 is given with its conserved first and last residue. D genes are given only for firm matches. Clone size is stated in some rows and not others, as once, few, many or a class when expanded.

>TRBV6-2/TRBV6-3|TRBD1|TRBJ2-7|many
TGTGCCAGCAGGGACGGACAGGCCTACTACGAGCAGTACTTC
CASRDGQAYYEQYF
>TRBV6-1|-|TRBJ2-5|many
TGTGCCAGCAGTGAAGGATCTCCGGGCAGTCTAGAGACCCAGTACTTC
CASSEGSPGSLETQYF
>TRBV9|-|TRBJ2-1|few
TGTGCCAGCAGCGGCCCGACCTCCGGTGAGCAGTTCTTC
CASSGPTSGEQFF
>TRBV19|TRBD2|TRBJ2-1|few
TGTGCCAGTAGTATTGGTCTAGCGGGGGGCCAGCTCTACAATGAGCAGTTCTTC
CASSIGLAGGQLYNEQFF
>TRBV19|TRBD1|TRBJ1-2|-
TGTGCCAGTAGTAGAGTTTCCGGGACAGGGGGCCACACCTTC
CASSRVSGTGGHTF
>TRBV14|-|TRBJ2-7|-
TGTGCCAGCAGCGGCAAAGGGCTCCCCTCCTACGAGCAGTACTTC
CASSGKGLPSYEQYF
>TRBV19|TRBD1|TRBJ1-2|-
TGTGCCAGTAGTAGATCCGGGACAGAAGACTACACCTTC
CASSRSGTEDYTF
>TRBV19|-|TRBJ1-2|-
TGTGCCAGTAGTTCCCGGACAGAAGCTAACTATGGCTACACCTTC
CASSSRTEANYGYTF
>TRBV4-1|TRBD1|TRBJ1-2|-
TGCGCCAGCAGCCAGGGTCCCGGGACAGCTAACTATGGCTACACCTTC
CASSQGPGTANYGYTF
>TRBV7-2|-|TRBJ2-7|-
TGTGCCAGCAGCTTAAGTCGGGGAGACTCCTACGAGCAGTACTTC
CASSLSRGDSYEQYF
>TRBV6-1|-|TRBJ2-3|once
TGTGCCAGCAGTGAAGCGCAGGGTAGACGCACAGATACGCAGTATTTT
CASSEAQGRRTDTQYF
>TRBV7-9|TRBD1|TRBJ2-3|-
TGTGCCAGCAGCTTGGACAGGGGGGTCACAGATACGCAGTATTTT
CASSLDRGVTDTQYF
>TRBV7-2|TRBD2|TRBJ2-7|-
TGTGCCAGCAGCCCAACGACTAGCGGGATGGGTGAGCAGTACTTC
CASSPTTSGMGEQYF
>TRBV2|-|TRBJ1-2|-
TGTGCCAGCACTACTGTGCAGATAAGTTTCTATGGCTACACCTTC
CASTTVQISFYGYTF
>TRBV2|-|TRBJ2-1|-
TGTGCCAGCAGTGAACGTATGAGCTACAATGAGCAGTTCTTC
CASSERMSYNEQFF
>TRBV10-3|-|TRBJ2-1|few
TGTGCCATCAGTGATCCTGCCTCCCCCCATGAGCAGTTCTTC
CAISDPASPHEQFF
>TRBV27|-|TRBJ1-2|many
TGTGCCAGCAGTTTCAATGGACAATACTATGGCTACACCTTC
CASSFNGQYYGYTF
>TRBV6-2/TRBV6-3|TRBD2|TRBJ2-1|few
TGTGCCAGCAGGACAATGGCGGGGGGGCCGGGTGAGCAGTTCTTC
CASRTMAGGPGEQFF
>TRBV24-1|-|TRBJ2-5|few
TGTGCCACCAGTGACTTCAGGGACATAACAGAGACCCAGTACTTC
CATSDFRDITETQYF
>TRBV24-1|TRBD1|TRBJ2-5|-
TGTGCCACCAGTGATAACCAACCGACAGGGTTGGAGACCCAGTACTTC
CATSDNQPTGLETQYF
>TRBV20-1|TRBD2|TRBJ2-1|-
TGCAGTGCTAGAGGTTTAGCGGGGGGGATTGCGAATGAGCAGTTCTTC
CSARGLAGGIANEQFF
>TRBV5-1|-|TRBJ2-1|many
TGCGCCAGCAGCTTGACTTTGAGGAAGAGACTCGACAATGAGCAGTTCTTC
CASSLTLRKRLDNEQFF
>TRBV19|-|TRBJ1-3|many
TGTGCCAGTAGTCGCGGACAGAGCTCTGGAAACACCATATATTTT
CASSRGQSSGNTIYF
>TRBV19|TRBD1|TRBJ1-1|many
TGTGCCAGTAAGGTGCAGGGGGTAAACACTGAAGCTTTCTTT
CASKVQGVNTEAFF
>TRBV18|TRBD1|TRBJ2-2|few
TGTGCCAGCTCACCCCGACAGGGAACCGGGGAGCTGTTTTTT
CASSPRQGTGELFF
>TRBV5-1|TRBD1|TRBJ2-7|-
TGCGCCAGCAGCACCGGACAGGGGTCCCCCCATTACGAGCAGTACTTC
CASSTGQGSPHYEQYF
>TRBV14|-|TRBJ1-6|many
TGTGCCAGCAGCCAAGATCCGCCCCGGGCCAGGGAGTTCAGGAATTCACCCCTCCACTTT
CASSQDPPRAREFRNSPLHF
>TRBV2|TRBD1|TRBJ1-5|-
TGTGCCAGCAGTGCTGACAGGGTCGGGAATCAGCCCCAGCATTTT
CASSADRVGNQPQHF
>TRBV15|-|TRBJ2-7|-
TGTGCCACCAGCAGCTGGGCCGGGACAAATACCTACGAGCAGTACTTC
CATSSWAGTNTYEQYF
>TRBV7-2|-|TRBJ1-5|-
TGTGCCAGCAGCCAGAACAATCAGCCCCAGCATTTT
CASSQNNQPQHF
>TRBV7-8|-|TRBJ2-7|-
TGTGCCAGCAGCTTAGCTAGGATCCCCTACGAGCAGTACTTC
CASSLARIPYEQYF
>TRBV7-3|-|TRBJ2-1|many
TGTGCCAGCAGCTTGTACACGAGCTCCTACAATGAGCAGTTCTTC
CASSLYTSSYNEQFF
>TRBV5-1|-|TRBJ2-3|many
TGCGCCAGCAGCCAAACCCCTGAATATACGCAGTATTTT
CASSQTPEYTQYF
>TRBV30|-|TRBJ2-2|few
TGTGCCTGGAGTGTGGGGCCCGGGCGCATGAACACCGGGGAGCTGTTTTTT
CAWSVGPGRMNTGELFF
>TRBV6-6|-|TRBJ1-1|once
TGTGCCAGCAGTGGGGTAGTAATGAACACTGAAGCTCTCTTT
CASSGVVMNTEALF
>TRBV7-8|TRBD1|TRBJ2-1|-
TGTGCCAGCAGCTTAGGCCCTTACAGGGACAGGGGCAATGAGCAGTTCTTC
CASSLGPYRDRGNEQFF
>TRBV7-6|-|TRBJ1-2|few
TGTGCCAGCAGCTTAAGTGAGGGGGGATATGGCTACACCTTC
CASSLSEGGYGYTF
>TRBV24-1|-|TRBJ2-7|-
TGTGCCACCAGTGCGGGGGCAGTTAAAAAGCCCTACGAGCAGTACTTC
CATSAGAVKKPYEQYF
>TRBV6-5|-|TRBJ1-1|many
TGTGCCAGCAGTTCCCCGGGCTCTGAAGCTTTCTTT
CASSSPGSEAFF
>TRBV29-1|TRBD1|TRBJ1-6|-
TGCAGCGTGCGGGACAGGGCGCGTACACCCCTCCACTTT
CSVRDRARTPLHF
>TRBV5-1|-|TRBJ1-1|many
TGCGCCAGCAGCTTGCACAGTCTGAACACTGAAGCTTTCTTT
CASSLHSLNTEAFF
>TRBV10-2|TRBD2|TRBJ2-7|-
TGCGCCAGCAGACTTAGCGGGGACGCCTACGAGCAGTACTTC
CASRLSGDAYEQYF
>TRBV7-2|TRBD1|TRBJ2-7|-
TGTGCCAGCAGCTTACAAGGGACAGGAGGGTCCTACGAGCAGTACTTC
CASSLQGTGGSYEQYF
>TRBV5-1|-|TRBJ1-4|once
TGCGCCAGCAGCTTGACAGGGTGGAATGAAAAACTGTTTTTT
CASSLTGWNEKLFF
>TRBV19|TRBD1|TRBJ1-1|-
TGTGCCAGTTCGGGACAGTGGGTACCTGAAGCTTTCTTT
CASSGQWVPEAFF
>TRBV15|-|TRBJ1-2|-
TGTGCCACCAGCAGGCCCTTTCGGGGGCGCCGTAACTATGGCTACACCTTC
CATSRPFRGRRNYGYTF
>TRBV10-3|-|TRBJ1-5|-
TGTGCCATCAGCGTTCGGAGCAATCAGCCCCAGCACTTT
CAISVRSNQPQHF
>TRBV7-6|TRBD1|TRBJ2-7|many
TGTGCCAGCAGCTTAGGGGACAGGCCCTACGAGCAGTACTTC
CASSLGDRPYEQYF